This T cell receptor beta chain came from a study of beta chain features in type 1 diabetes. Note on this clone: The antigen is unknown.

Purity of each sorted population was above 95%. Every isolated RNA sample was fully reverse transcribed, so sequencing captured expressed TCRB transcripts. Using immunoSEQ multiplex PCR, the repertoire was profiled, and TCRdb retains in-frame clones only, with some absent. Of some 25,000 clones in the sample, almost 70% were seen once. The ends were cut back, 2 bases at V and 6 bases at J, with 5 bases in the middle. The CDR3 extends over 12 amino acids. Germline V gene sequence: CDR1 MNHNY, CDR2 SVGAGI (reference sequence). Study results and limitations: Within each of all four CD4+ subsets, Type 1 diabetes patients had TCRB CDR3s that were moderately but significantly shorter. Type 1 diabetes patients had fewer VDJ junction insertions and more deletions. With patients and controls alike, PCR might favor shorter templates to an equal degree.

The source of this sequence is a woman aged 35 to 49 in good health. The chain has TRBV6-6 and TRBJ2-1; no reliable D call. Material: Tregs from blood. CDR3 loop: CASSYESNEQFF. CDR3 DNA sequence: TGTGCCAGCAGTTACGAGTCCAATGAGCAGTTCTTC.